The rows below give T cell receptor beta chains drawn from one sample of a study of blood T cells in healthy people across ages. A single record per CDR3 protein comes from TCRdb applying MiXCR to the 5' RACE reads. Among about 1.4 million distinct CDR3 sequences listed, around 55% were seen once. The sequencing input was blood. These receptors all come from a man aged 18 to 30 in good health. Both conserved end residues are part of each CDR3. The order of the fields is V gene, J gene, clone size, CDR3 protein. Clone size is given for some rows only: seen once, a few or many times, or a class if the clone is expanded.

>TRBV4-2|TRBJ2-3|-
CASSQTTKALTDTQYF
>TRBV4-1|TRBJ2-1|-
CASRGGLAGSNEQFF
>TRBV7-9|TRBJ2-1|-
CANSGETSGNEQFF
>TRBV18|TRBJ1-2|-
CASTQENYGYTF
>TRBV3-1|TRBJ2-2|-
CASSRQLAGGMGTGELFF
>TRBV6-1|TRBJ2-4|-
CASFLGTNAKNIQYF
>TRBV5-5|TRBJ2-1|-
CASSLAMREISYNEQFF
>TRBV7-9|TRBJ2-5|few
CASSFGERQETQYF
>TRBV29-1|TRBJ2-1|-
CSVASSQGIFDEQFF
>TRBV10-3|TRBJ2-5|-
CAISDLETQYF
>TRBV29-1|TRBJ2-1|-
CSVGDGNEQFF